These 9 T cell receptor beta chains share one sample of origin, sequenced in a study of blood T cell repertoires in COVID-19. TCRdb's copy holds only in-frame clones and misses some; the assay was immunoSEQ multiplex PCR. The data hold about 140,000 clones, with about four fifths observed a single time. Sequenced material: peripheral blood. These receptors all come from a man between 65 and 85 years old who had recovered from COVID-19.

The rearrangement uses TRBV18 and TRBJ2-5; 8 nucleotides line up with TRBD1. The CDR3 extends over 15 amino acids. Germline values: CDR1 KGHSH, CDR2 LQKENI. V lost 0 bases to trimming and J lost 7 bases; unmatched junction nucleotides: 7. This CDR3 reads CASSPPTGDGGTQYF. The CDR3 DNA reads as TGTGCCAGCTCACCACCGACAGGGGATGGGGGGACCCAGTACTTC.

The chain links TRBV7-9 to TRBJ2-7; TRBD2 is a possible D gene (5 bases). Germline CDR1 is SEHNR and CDR2 is FQNEAQ (reference sequence). The germline V and J ends were trimmed by 1 base and 0 bases, with 7 bases remaining between them. The CDR3 spans 14 residues. The CDR3 sequence: CASSLDTSSYEQYF. CDR3 coding DNA: TGTGCCAGCAGCTTAGACACTAGCTCCTACGAGCAGTACTTC.

The chain employs TRBV19 and TRBJ2-5; 7 bases are shared with TRBD2. This CDR3 has 14 residues. The J segment lost 5 bases and the V segment lost 3 bases, leaving 6 bases of the junction unmatched. Per germline, CDR1 LNHDA and CDR2 SQIVND (reference sequence). The CDR3 sequence is CASSITGGFETQYF. Written as DNA, the CDR3 is TGTGCCAGTAGTATTACGGGAGGATTTGAGACCCAGTACTTC.

This sequence joins TRBV27 and TRBJ2-7, with TRBD1 matching over 9 bases. This CDR3 has 15 amino acids. The V and J ends lost 4 bases and 2 bases, in that order; junction bases with no gene match: 6. CDR1 is MNHEY, CDR2 SMNVEV, per germline (reference sequence). In DNA, the CDR3 is TGTGCCAGCAGTTGGGGACAGGGCGAACCCTACGAGCAGTACTTC. This sequence encodes CASSWGQGEPYEQYF.

This chain joins TRBV12-3 or TRBV12-4 and TRBJ2-5; D not certain. The V end lost 4 bases, the J end lost 5 bases, and 11 bases lay between the germline ends. CDR3 length: 13 amino acids. This CDR3 is CASSSRSLETQYF. CDR3 coding DNA: TGTGCCAGCAGTTCTAGGAGTCTCGAGACCCAGTACTTC.

CDR3 protein: CASSTGGIAKNIQYF. In nucleotides, the CDR3 is TGTGCCAGTAGTACTGGGGGGATAGCCAAAAACATTCAGTACTTC. V is TRBV19 and J is TRBJ2-4, with TRBD2 as a possible D gene (6 bases). The germline V gene encodes CDR1 LNHDA and CDR2 SQIVND (reference sequence). V shed 4 bases and J shed 0 bases, with 10 bases lying between them. The CDR3 consists of 15 residues.

This clone was counted a few times. The chain carries TRBV28 and TRBJ2-1, with D possibly being TRBD2 (6 bases). CDR3 length: 17 amino acids. CDR1 and CDR2 (germline): MDHEN, SYDVKM. Trimming took 5 bases from V and 0 from J, leaving 17 bases between them. The CDR3 loop reads CASSPPRREVSYNEQFF. The CDR3 DNA reads TGTGCCAGCAGTCCCCCCCGGCGGGAAGTCTCCTACAATGAGCAGTTCTTC.

The chain employs TRBV6-5 and TRBJ2-4, with a possible D match to TRBD1 (6 bases). The CDR3 length is 14 residues. The germline V gene has CDR1 MNHEY and CDR2 SVGAGI. Trimming removed 6 bases from V and 6 bases from J, with 15 bases in between. The CDR3 here is CASRPGQYRNIQYF. In DNA, the CDR3 is TGTGCCAGCAGGCCAGGACAGTATAGAAACATTCAGTACTTC.

The CDR3 loop reads CASSLAVGGNYGYTF. The CDR3 DNA reads TGTGCCAGCAGCTTGGCTGTTGGCGGTAACTATGGCTACACCTTC. V is TRBV5-5 and J is TRBJ1-2; D ambiguous. With 0 bases removed from V and 1 base from J, the gap between germline ends came to 10 bases. This CDR3 is 15 amino acids long. CDR1 is SGHKS and CDR2 is YYEKEE in the germline V gene (reference sequence).